This T cell receptor (beta chain) was documented in a study of regulatory T cells in long-lasting Graves disease (dated by TCRdb to 2020 to 2023). About the full investigation: In the newly diagnosed Graves' disease group, patients had been taking antithyroid drugs for less than 3 months. Persistent Graves' disease patients were compared with newly diagnosed Graves' disease patients by peripheral blood TCR sequencing and RNA sequencing. The study took place in China and was registered as a clinical trial. A total of about 33 samples underwent TCR sequencing, from roughly 13 patients with persistent Graves' disease and 20 or so patients with newly diagnosed Graves' disease. The research as a whole found: Persistent patients shared more public clonotypes among themselves (around 3,000) than newly diagnosed patients did (nearly 1,000). Only the TCR beta chain was sequenced and analyzed. The authors acknowledged the small sample size as a limitation that may reduce accuracy. Persistent Graves' disease patients showed lower TCR Shannon entropy and fewer highly expanded clones than newly diagnosed patients, suggesting clonal expansion. The study examined only peripheral blood because the primary lesion, thyroid tissue, could not be accessed. TRBV28, TRBJ1-2 and TRBJ2-5 were preferentially used in persistent disease, while TRBV20-1 and TRBJ2-1 were favored in newly diagnosed disease.

The CDR3 sequence holds 15 residues, the cysteine and phenylalanine included. This entry keeps only the CDR3 DNA: 45 bases, framed from base 1. CDR1 and CDR2 are drawn from the germline V gene: SGDLS, YYNGEE. Germline trimming amounts to 3 bases on V and 3 bases on J, with 4 as the count of junction bases outside the gene matches. This clonotype has at least ten counts. Its antigen target is currently unknown. No per-base quality is available; no much larger clone lies one base away. The library was built by means of multiplex PCR. TCRdb shows the sequencer as Illumina HiSeq 4000. To build TCR beta libraries, CDR3 regions were amplified by Arm-PCR using iRepertoire HTBI primers. Gel purification was performed on PCR products prior to sequencing. In the original analysis: Gene usage analysis of CDR3 amino acid clonotypes used the 62 TRBV and about 14 TRBJ segments found across samples. Filtered high-quality paired reads were merged into contigs using COPE and FqMerger. BLAST was used to align contigs to IMGT TRBV, TRBD and TRBJ reference genes, and CDR3 was defined according to IMGT. Any clonotype with a frequency above 0.1% was classified as a highly expanded clone. Shannon entropy served as the measure of repertoire diversity, while the Gini coefficient captured V-J evenness. A clonotype found in more than one individual was treated as public. TCRdb itself trimmed the public reads at Q25 with fastp, ran MiXCR and retained productive beta chains. Each entry merges the rows of one CDR3 protein and shows their most common DNA and genes. In this record, the V and J calls reflect TCRdb's handling and not the investigators' own analysis. This sample holds roughly 520,000 distinct CDR3 sequences; about 12% were observed only once. About 8.9% of the sample comes from the top ten.

The time point label, read with the paper, signifies: newly diagnosed GD, antithyroid drugs for less than 3 months. For both TCR sequencing and RNA sequencing, RNA was extracted from PBMCs in TRIzol. The diagnosis of Graves' disease was made according to American Thyroid Association guidelines. Patients were recruited from an endocrinology department in Xi'an, China. Each patient gave around 9.2 milliliters of peripheral blood, collected in an EDTA anticoagulant tube. Ficoll Paque Plus density gradient separation was used to isolate PBMCs, and no further T cell sorting was done. An Agilent 2100 Bioanalyzer and agarose gel were used to assess RNA quality, and a NanoDrop 2000 was used to measure RNA concentration. These same data were also listed under a study on T cells in Graves' hyperthyroidism and ophthalmopathy. The second study's authors report: Stable Graves' hyperthyroidism was defined as the absence of progression to ophthalmopathy over 18 months of follow-up. Hyperthyroidism patients were newly diagnosed, with disease duration under 2 months, and aged 18 to 65 years. Exclusion was applied to patients with uncontrolled infections, other autoimmune diseases, pregnancy or lactation. Diagnoses were based on clinical symptoms, serum thyroxine and TRAb, thyroid ultrasound and orbital computed tomography. A first-round RT-PCR of the TCR CDR3 used the HTBI primer set with the Qiagen OneStep RT-PCR kit. Blood samples also contained most of the expanded thyroid clonotypes (frequency above 0.001), which suggests that blood repertoires may reflect thyroid immune responses. Ophthalmopathy was separated from stable hyperthyroidism by a 13 V-J signature model, with around 90% sensitivity and about 84% specificity obtained in cross-validation and 80%/75% obtained in testing. During validation, the model predicted progression to ophthalmopathy a median of roughly six months ahead of onset, with almost 71% sensitivity and roughly 72% specificity. To identify distinguishing TCR V-J signatures, a discovery cohort of some 99 patients was used, comprising fewer than 45 with Graves' ophthalmopathy and 57 with stable Graves' hyperthyroidism. An independent validation cohort of 18 to 20 hyperthyroidism patients and approximately 16 patients who later progressed to ophthalmopathy tested prospective prediction of ophthalmopathy. The 95 to 100 discovery patients were randomly divided into training and test sets at a 7:3 ratio. The study also compared thyroid tissue and blood T-cell repertoires from about six Graves' hyperthyroidism patients. Once sampling was done, hyperthyroidism patients were given methimazole at a starting dose of 30 mg daily, whereas ophthalmopathy patients were given high-dose intravenous methylprednisolone. The libraries were constructed in a second round of multiplex PCR and then size-selected and purified. Libraries were sequenced paired-end with 100 bp reads on an Illumina HiSeq2000. SOAPnuke was used to process the raw data, throwing out any read that contained adapters or uncalled bases, had a mean Phred below 15, or lacked an exact constant-primer or identifier match. High-quality paired reads were merged with COPE v1.2.5, and unique nucleotide sequences were defined as clonotypes. Clonotypes were aligned to IMGT TRBV, TRBD and TRBJ reference segments using MiTCR v1.1. The analysis included only V-J combinations with a frequency above 0.0001, which together covered more than 98% of the repertoires. A TCS score was defined as the ratio between F50 (clonal expansion) and ExV (chaos), using BLOSUM62-based TCRdist between CDR3 peptides within each V-J. Welch's t-statistics and random forest reduced roughly 540 V-J features to 13, which were used in a naive Bayes classifier (R e1071). No statistical method was used to set the sample size in advance, and investigators knew the group allocation. TCR Vbeta CDR3 sequencing of approximately 140 peripheral blood samples (under 45 ophthalmopathy, over 70 hyperthyroidism and around 17 progressor patients) is reported in the paper.

The sequencing used peripheral blood mononuclear cells (PBMCs), collected at new diagnosis, from a patient treated with antithyroid drugs. The TCR originated in a young woman with Graves disease. Donor details come from another sample of the same person, matched by shared clones. The rearranged segments are TRBV9 and TRBJ2-3; 10 junctional bases match TRBD2. The nucleotides read TGTGCCAGCAGCGGACCTAGCGGGAGTACAGATACGCAGTATTTT. Its protein product is CASSGPSGSTDTQYF.